This T cell receptor (beta chain) was observed in a study of CD8 T cells in ankylosing spondylitis. Study conclusions and caveats: A motif in TCR beta, a set of about eight highly homologous variants, appeared characteristic of ankylosing spondylitis blood.

CDR3 length: 13 residues. From germline, CDR1 is ENHRY and CDR2 SYGVKD. V shed 11 bases and J shed 6 bases, with 20 bases lying between them. This clonotype occurred a few times. No antigen is known for it. From the 5' RACE reads, TCRdb called clonotypes with MiXCR, one entry per CDR3 protein. The data contain a few hundred thousand distinct CDR3 sequences, about 20% of them singletons. The sequencing input was blood, either unsorted or a sorted T cell fraction (not recorded which). The sequence came from a female donor with ankylosing spondylitis or in good health (not recorded which). V and J are TRBV10-3 and TRBJ2-7; D is perhaps TRBD1 (6 bases). The CDR3 nucleotides are TGTGCCCTACAGGGCACGGTGTTTGGCGAGCAGTACTTC. Residues: CALQGTVFGEQYF.